What follows are 28 T cell receptor beta chains derived from one specimen sequenced in a study of shared clonotypes between healthy human individuals. Positive CCR7 selection of CD45RO-negative cells yielded the naive CD8 cells, and terminally differentiated effector memory CD45RA+ cells were excluded. Repertoires were generated with immunoSEQ multiplex PCR, while TCRdb's copy carries only in-frame clones and drops some. The repertoire holds 2 million to 2.5 million clones, about 92% seen once, with roughly 1.8% in the top ten. The sequenced sample consisted of naive CD8+ T cells from PBMCs. Receptor source: a man aged 18 to 30 in good health. Some clones in this sample may be carry-over from other donors' samples.

This clone was recorded only once. Other DNA sequences within the sample encode an identical CDR3. The chain carries TRBV7-9 and TRBJ2-7; D unclear. The CDR3 is 12 residues long. CDR1 and CDR2 from the germline V gene are SEHNR and FQNEAQ (reference sequence). V was pared by 3 bases and J by 7 bases, with 10 bases between. CDR3 sequence: CASSFPAGEQYF. CDR3 nucleotide sequence: TGTGCCAGCAGCTTCCCGGCCGGGGAGCAGTACTTC.

V and J are TRBV5-6 and TRBJ1-2, with TRBD1 matching over 9 bases. CDR3 length: 15 amino acids. Trimming cost V 2 bases and J 4 bases; bases outside gene matches: 6. Germline V gives CDR1 SGHDT, CDR2 YYEEEE. In DNA form, the CDR3 reads TGTGCCAGCAGCTTAGGGACAGGGTGGGGCTATGGCTACACCTTC. It yields the protein CASSLGTGWGYGYTF.

On this clone itself: This specimen includes other DNA sequences encoding the same CDR3. The chain uses TRBV27 and TRBJ2-1; the D is unclear. Germline CDR1 MNHEY, CDR2 SMNVEV (reference sequence). The CDR3 has 12 residues. Deletions cut 0 bases from V and 7 bases from J, with 4 bases between. CDR3 nucleotide sequence: TGTGCCAGCAGTTTATCGGCTAATGAGCAGTTCTTC. Translating it yields CASSLSANEQFF.

This rearrangement joins TRBV29-1 to TRBJ1-1; D remains unclear. CDR1 is SQVTM and CDR2 is ANQGSEA in the germline V gene. The CDR3 contains 14 residues. Trimming pared 7 bases from V and 2 bases from J, leaving 17 bases between. CDR3 in amino acids: CSAPTGVRNTEAFF. The CDR3 DNA follows: TGCAGCGCACCAACCGGGGTTAGAAACACTGAAGCTTTCTTT.

The chain uses TRBV7-9 and TRBJ1-1; the D gene is possibly TRBD1 (5 bases). The CDR3 length is 13 residues. CDR1 is SEHNR, CDR2 FQNEAQ, per germline (reference sequence). With 5 bases removed from V and 4 bases from J, the gap between germline ends came to 11 bases. As DNA, the CDR3 is TGTGCCAGCAGCATGGGGGTGGTCACTGAAGCTTTCTTT. Protein sequence: CASSMGVVTEAFF.

The chain joins TRBV5-1 to TRBJ1-1; D possibly corresponds to TRBD1 (6 bases). There are 15 residues in the CDR3. The germline gives CDR1 SGHRS, CDR2 YFSETQ. V lost 4 bases, J lost 4 bases, and 17 bases lay in between. The CDR3 sequence: CASSLEQGHTTEAFF. The CDR3 DNA reads as TGCGCCAGCAGCCTGGAACAGGGTCACACCACTGAAGCTTTCTTT.

This sequence joins TRBV9 and TRBJ2-4; D gene unclear. V dropped 3 bases and J dropped 8 bases, with 18 bases sitting between them. Germline V gene data show CDR1 as SGDLS and CDR2 as YYNGEE. The CDR3 is made up of 15 amino acids. CDR3 in DNA: TGTGCCAGCAGCGACGGACGGAGCCTGTCGGACATTCAGTACTTC. This gives the protein CASSDGRSLSDIQYF.

The chain recombines TRBV4-2 with TRBJ2-1, with 8 nucleotides matching TRBD2. Germline CDR1 is LGHNA and CDR2 is YNFKEQ. The CDR3 sequence is 19 residues long. V shed 0 bases, J shed 9 bases, and the junction held 19 bases outside the gene matches. The CDR3 spells CASSQEGTLAGIVYSEQFF. The CDR3 nucleotides read TGTGCCAGCAGCCAAGAGGGGACGTTAGCGGGAATTGTGTATAGTGAGCAGTTCTTC.

The rearrangement joins TRBV7-8 to TRBJ2-3; 11 nucleotides align to TRBD2. V was clipped by 5 bases and J by 2 bases; unmatched bases: 3. The CDR3 has 15 residues. CDR1 and CDR2 (germline): SGHVS, FQNEAQ. The CDR3 region has the DNA TGTGCCAGCAGCCTACTAGCGGGAGCCACAGATACGCAGTATTTT. Residues: CASSLLAGATDTQYF.

The chain uses TRBV4-3 and TRBJ2-7; D is perhaps TRBD2 (6 bases). The V end was cut by 4 bases, the J end by 1 base, with 11 bases between. Germline CDR1 reads LGHNA; CDR2 reads YSLEER. The CDR3 length is 14 residues. The CDR3 loop reads CASSPWGESYEQYF. CDR3 DNA sequence: TGCGCCAGCAGCCCATGGGGGGAGTCCTACGAGCAGTACTTC.

The chain links TRBV4-3 to TRBJ2-1, with 8 bases matching TRBD1. Germline CDR1 and CDR2: LGHNA and YSLEER. There are 16 residues in the CDR3. With V trimmed by 2 bases and J by 6 bases, 9 bases remained unmatched. The CDR3 DNA sequence: TGCGCCAGCAGCCAACTGACAGGGGTTAGCGGCAATGAGCAGTTCTTC. This encodes CASSQLTGVSGNEQFF.

V and J are TRBV11-3 and TRBJ2-2; the match to TRBD1 covers 8 bases. Germline V gene lookup returns CDR1 SGHNT and CDR2 YENEEA. The CDR3 runs 17 residues. The V and J ends lost 0 bases and 1 base, in that order; junction bases with no gene match: 4. The CDR3 DNA is TGTGCCAGCAGCTTAGATGTGACAGGGGAGAACACCGGGGAGCTGTTTTTT. Protein product: CASSLDVTGENTGELFF.

The chain joins TRBV7-2 to TRBJ1-5; D is uncertain. The ends were cut back, 5 bases at V and 0 bases at J, with 11 bases in the middle. Germline V gene data show CDR1 as SGHTA and CDR2 as FQGNSA. CDR3 length equals 15 residues. Written as DNA, the CDR3 is TGTGCCAGCAGCGCGGGTCTCTATAGCAATCAGCCCCAGCATTTT. Protein sequence: CASSAGLYSNQPQHF.

The count of this clone is one. V and J are TRBV13 and TRBJ2-7, with D possibly matching TRBD2 (6 bases). Trimming took off 5 bases at V and 1 base at J, with 6 bases between the two ends. Germline V gene data show CDR1 as PRHDT and CDR2 as FYEKMQ (reference sequence). The CDR3 spans 12 residues. The chain's CDR3 is CASSAGSYEQYF. In nucleotides, the CDR3 is TGTGCCAGCAGCGCGGGATCCTACGAGCAGTACTTC.

In the case of this clone: The same CDR3 arises from other DNA sequences in this sample as well. The chain uses TRBV27 and TRBJ2-7; 7 positions agree with TRBD1. The CDR3 runs to 13 residues. Per the germline V gene, CDR1 is MNHEY and CDR2 is SMNVEV (reference sequence). V gave up 5 bases and J gave up 3 bases; unmatched junction bases: 4. DNA for the CDR3: TGTGCCAGCAGTCACGGACAGGACTACGAGCAGTACTTC. Amino acid sequence: CASSHGQDYEQYF.

This clone was seen once. Other DNA variants within this sample encode the same CDR3. The chain employs TRBV7-9 and TRBJ2-1; TRBD2 matches 10 bases. V lost 1 base to trimming and J lost 7 bases; unmatched junction nucleotides: 4. The CDR3 is 15 residues long. CDR1 is SEHNR, CDR2 FQNEAQ, per germline (reference sequence). Written as DNA, the CDR3 is TGTGCCAGCAGCTTAGGAGCGGGAGGGCCTAATGAGCAGTTCTTC. Protein sequence: CASSLGAGGPNEQFF.

The rearrangement joins TRBV9 to TRBJ2-7; the match to TRBD1 covers 9 bases. There are 15 residues in the CDR3. The J segment lost 3 bases and the V segment lost 4 bases, leaving 8 bases of the junction unmatched. CDR1 and CDR2 (germline): SGDLS, YYNGEE. Written as DNA, the CDR3 is TGTGCCAGCAGCCCTCAGGACAGGGGCGACTACGAGCAGTACTTC. Amino acid sequence: CASSPQDRGDYEQYF. The variable domain in full, completed from reference TRBV9 and TRBJ2-7, reads DSGVTQTPKHLITATGQRVTLRCSPRSGDLSVYWYQQSLDQGLQFLIQYYNGEERAKGNILERFSAQQFPDLHSELNLSSLELGDSALYFCASSPQDRGDYEQYFGPGTRLTVT.

The genes are TRBV4-3 and TRBJ2-5; weak D call: TRBD2 (5 bases). Per germline, CDR1 LGHNA and CDR2 YSLEER. The CDR3 covers 13 residues. V lost 1 base to trimming and J lost 5 bases, with 8 bases between them. This CDR3 is CASSQGERETQYF. The CDR3 nucleotides read TGCGCCAGCAGCCAAGGGGAGAGGGAGACCCAGTACTTC.

As to this clone: Other nucleotide sequences in the sample specify the same CDR3. This chain links TRBV7-9 with TRBJ1-3; D is unresolved. V shed 1 base and J shed 7 bases, with 8 bases lying between them. The CDR3 extends over 13 amino acids. Germline V gene lookup returns CDR1 SEHNR and CDR2 FQNEAQ (reference sequence). The CDR3 protein is CASSLDRGNTIYF. Written as DNA, the CDR3 is TGTGCCAGCAGCTTAGACCGCGGGAACACCATATATTTT.

The chain carries TRBV4-3 and TRBJ1-1; the D gene is possibly TRBD1 (5 bases). The CDR3 loop spans 15 amino acids. Germline loops: CDR1 LGHNA, CDR2 YSLEER. Trimming shortened V by 6 bases and J by 4 bases, and 18 bases separated the two germline ends. CDR3: CASRGGSGQGTEAFF. The CDR3 DNA follows: TGCGCCAGCAGAGGAGGGAGCGGGCAGGGCACTGAAGCTTTCTTT.

In regard to this clone: Other DNA sequences in this specimen translate into the identical CDR3. The J gene is TRBJ2-7, the V gene TRBV29-1; perhaps TRBD1 as D (5 bases). V dropped 4 bases and J dropped 0 bases, with 7 bases sitting between them. Germline-derived CDR1 and CDR2 are SQVTM and ANQGSEA. This CDR3 is 12 amino acids long. The CDR3 region is CSVVTGSYEQYF. The CDR3 region has the DNA TGCAGCGTTGTTACAGGCTCCTACGAGCAGTACTTC.

This sequence joins TRBV27 and TRBJ2-2; 7 bases line up with TRBD1. Trimming at V came to 1 base and at J to 4 bases, leaving 6 bases not matched to a gene. This CDR3 has 16 amino acids. CDR1 MNHEY and CDR2 SMNVEV come from the germline V gene (reference sequence). CDR3 amino acids: CASSLFEGAGTGELFF. The CDR3 DNA is TGTGCCAGCAGTTTATTTGAGGGGGCGGGCACCGGGGAGCTGTTTTTT.

As to this clone: The identical CDR3 is also encoded by other nucleotide sequences in the sample. The J gene is TRBJ2-7, the V gene TRBV19; D is possibly TRBD2 (7 bases). CDR1 LNHDA and CDR2 SQIVND come from the germline V gene (reference sequence). The CDR3 is 12 amino acids. V was cut by 9 bases and J by 4 bases, with 13 bases left in between. CDR3 nucleotide sequence: TGTGCCAGCCGGGGGGCAGGGTACGAGCAGTACTTC. This sequence encodes CASRGAGYEQYF.

This chain joins TRBV5-6 and TRBJ1-4; TRBD1 is a possible D gene (5 bases). The CDR3 is made up of 14 amino acids. Germline V CDR1 and CDR2: SGHDT, YYEEEE. The ends were cut back, 0 bases at V and 7 bases at J, with 10 bases in the middle. The CDR3 DNA follows: TGTGCCAGCAGCTTGGGGGGGATTTCTGAAAAACTGTTTTTT. Amino acid sequence: CASSLGGISEKLFF.

This sequence joins TRBV29-1 and TRBJ2-7, with 10 positions matching TRBD2. This CDR3 spans 16 amino acids. Trimming removed 0 bases from V and 4 bases from J; junction bases left unmatched: 9. CDR1 is SQVTM and CDR2 is ANQGSEA in the germline V gene. This CDR3 is CSVEDQESGRGYEQYF. For the CDR3, the DNA is TGCAGCGTTGAAGATCAGGAGAGCGGGAGGGGGTACGAGCAGTACTTC.

This rearrangement joins TRBV19 to TRBJ2-6, with D perhaps matching TRBD2 (5 bases). The V gene lost 6 bases and the J gene lost 2 bases, with 8 bases spanning the gap. The CDR3 is 14 amino acids. The germline CDR1 and CDR2 sequences are LNHDA and SQIVND (reference sequence). The CDR3 region has the DNA TGTGCCAGTAGCGAGGGAGCTGGGGCCAACGTCCTGACTTTC. This encodes CASSEGAGANVLTF.

The chain couples TRBV5-6 to TRBJ1-1; D is perhaps TRBD1 (5 bases). CDR1 is SGHDT and CDR2 is YYEEEE in the germline V gene. The CDR3 totals 12 residues. V was clipped by 4 bases and J by 4 bases, with 8 bases between them. DNA for the CDR3: TGTGCCAGCAGCGCGAGGGGCACTGAAGCTTTCTTT. This sequence encodes CASSARGTEAFF.

The chain carries TRBV2 and TRBJ2-2, with 8 bases that match TRBD2. V was pared by 10 bases and J by 5 bases, with 9 bases of the junction left unmatched. Germline CDR1 SNHLY, CDR2 FYNNEI. The CDR3 spans 14 residues. The CDR3 here is CATGLADVTGELFF. CDR3 DNA: TGTGCCACTGGACTAGCTGATGTGACCGGGGAGCTGTTTTTT.